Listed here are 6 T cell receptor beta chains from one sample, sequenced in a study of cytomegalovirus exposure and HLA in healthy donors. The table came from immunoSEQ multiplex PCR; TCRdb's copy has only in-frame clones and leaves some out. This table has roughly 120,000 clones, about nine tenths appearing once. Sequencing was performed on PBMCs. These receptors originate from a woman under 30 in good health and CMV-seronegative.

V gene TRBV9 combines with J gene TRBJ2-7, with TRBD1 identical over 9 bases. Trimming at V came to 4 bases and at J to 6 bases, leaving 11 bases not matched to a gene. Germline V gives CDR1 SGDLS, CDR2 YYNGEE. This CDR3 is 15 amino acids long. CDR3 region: CASSPQPGQGGEQYF. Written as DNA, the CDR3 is TGTGCCAGCAGCCCGCAACCGGGACAGGGAGGCGAGCAGTACTTC.

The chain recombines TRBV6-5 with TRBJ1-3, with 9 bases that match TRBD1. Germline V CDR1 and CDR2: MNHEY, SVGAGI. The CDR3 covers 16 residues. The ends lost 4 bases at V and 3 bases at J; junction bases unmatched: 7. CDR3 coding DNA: TGTGCCAGCAGTTCACCGAACAGGGGGCTTGGAAACACCATATATTTT. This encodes CASSSPNRGLGNTIYF.

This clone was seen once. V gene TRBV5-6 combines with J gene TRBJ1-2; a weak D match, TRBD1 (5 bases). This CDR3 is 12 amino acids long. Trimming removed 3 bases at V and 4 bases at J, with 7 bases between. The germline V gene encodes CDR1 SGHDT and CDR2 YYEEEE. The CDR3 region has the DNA TGTGCCAGCAGCTCGGGACTCTATGGCTACACCTTC. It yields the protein CASSSGLYGYTF.

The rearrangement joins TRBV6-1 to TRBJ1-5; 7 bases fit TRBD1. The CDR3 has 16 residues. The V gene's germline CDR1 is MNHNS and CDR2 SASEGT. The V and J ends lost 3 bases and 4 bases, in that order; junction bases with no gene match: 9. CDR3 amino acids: CASSERTGELNQPQHF. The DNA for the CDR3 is TGTGCCAGCAGTGAGAGGACAGGCGAACTTAATCAGCCCCAGCATTTT.

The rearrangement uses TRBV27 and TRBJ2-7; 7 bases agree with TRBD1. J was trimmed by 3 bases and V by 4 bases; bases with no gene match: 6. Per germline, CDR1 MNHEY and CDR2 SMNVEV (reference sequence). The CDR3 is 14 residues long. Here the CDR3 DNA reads TGTGCCAGCAGTTCCGGGACAGCCGTCTACGAGCAGTACTTC. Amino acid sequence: CASSSGTAVYEQYF.

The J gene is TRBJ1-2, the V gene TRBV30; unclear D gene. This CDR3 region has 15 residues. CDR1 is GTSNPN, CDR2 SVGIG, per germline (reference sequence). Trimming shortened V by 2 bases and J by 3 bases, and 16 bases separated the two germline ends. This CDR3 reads CAWSLAEGLDYGYTF. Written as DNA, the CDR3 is TGTGCCTGGAGTCTGGCCGAGGGCCTGGACTATGGCTACACCTTC.